Listed below are T cell receptor beta chains from one sample, sequenced in a study of blood T cells in healthy people across ages. TCRdb fed the 5' RACE reads into MiXCR, producing one record per CDR3 protein. The data show over 1,500,000 distinct CDR3 sequences, approximately 50% seen once. The sample consisted of blood. These receptors came from a woman aged 40-49 years in good health. The CDR3 runs from the conserved cysteine through the conserved F or W. A D gene is named only where the DNA matches it firmly. Clone size is not always given. Where it is, it says once, few, many or a class for expanded clones.

TRBJ1-2,.,TRBD1,TRBV20-1,CSARPLNRGITNYGYTF,TGCAGTGCTAGGCCATTGAACAGGGGGATTACTAACTATGGCTACACCTTC
TRBJ2-1,.,.,TRBV4-2,CASSQESRGYGTNEQFF,TGTGCCAGCAGCCAAGAGTCCAGGGGATATGGGACAAATGAGCAGTTCTTC
TRBJ2-1,.,TRBD2,TRBV20-1,CSARPTSGGGNEQFF,TGCAGTGCTAGACCGACTAGCGGGGGTGGCAATGAGCAGTTCTTC
TRBJ2-7,.,TRBD2,TRBV7-2,CASSLEGRVAGSYEQYF,TGTGCCAGCAGCTTAGAAGGGAGGGTAGCGGGGTCCTACGAGCAGTACTTC
TRBJ2-1,.,TRBD1,TRBV12-3/TRBV12-4,CASSEDRGARDNEQFF,TGTGCCAGCAGCGAGGACAGGGGGGCGAGAGACAATGAGCAGTTCTTC
TRBJ2-4,.,.,TRBV27,CASSPIGTPGEQYF,TGTGCCAGCAGCCCAATCGGGACTCCCGGAGAGCAGTACTTC
TRBJ2-3,.,TRBD2,TRBV10-3,CAISPTGGGDTQYF,TGTGCCATCAGTCCTACCGGGGGAGGGGATACGCAGTATTTT
TRBJ2-3,once,TRBD2,TRBV28,CASSPSGSGYTDTQYF,TGTGCCAGCAGTCCCTCTGGTAGCGGGTACACAGATACGCAGTATTTT
TRBJ2-1,.,.,TRBV11-2,CASTAGTSTRFF,TGTGCCAGCACCGCAGGTACTAGTACGAGGTTCTTC
TRBJ2-7,.,TRBD1,TRBV3-1,CASSQGSRTGDEQYF,TGTGCCAGCAGCCAAGGAAGTAGGACAGGCGACGAGCAGTACTTC